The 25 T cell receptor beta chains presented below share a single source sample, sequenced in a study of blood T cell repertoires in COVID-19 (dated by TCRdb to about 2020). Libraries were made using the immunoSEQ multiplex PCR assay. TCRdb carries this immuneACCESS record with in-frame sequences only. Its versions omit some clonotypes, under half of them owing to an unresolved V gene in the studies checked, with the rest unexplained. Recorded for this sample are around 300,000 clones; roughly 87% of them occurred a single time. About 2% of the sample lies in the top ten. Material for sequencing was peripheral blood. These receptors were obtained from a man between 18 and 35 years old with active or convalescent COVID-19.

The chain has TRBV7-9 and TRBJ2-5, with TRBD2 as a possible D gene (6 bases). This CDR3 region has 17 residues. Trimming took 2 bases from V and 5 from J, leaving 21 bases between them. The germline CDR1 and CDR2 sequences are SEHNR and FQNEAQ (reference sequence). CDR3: CASSLKRRGGPEETQYF. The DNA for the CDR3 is TGTGCCAGCAGCTTAAAAAGACGTGGAGGGCCGGAGGAGACCCAGTACTTC.

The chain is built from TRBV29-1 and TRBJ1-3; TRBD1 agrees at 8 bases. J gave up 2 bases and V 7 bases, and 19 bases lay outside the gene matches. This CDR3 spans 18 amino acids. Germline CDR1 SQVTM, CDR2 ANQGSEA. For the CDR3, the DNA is TGCAGCGCCGTTGGACAGGGAATGGCCGCCTCGGCTGGAAACACCATATATTTT. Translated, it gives CSAVGQGMAASAGNTIYF. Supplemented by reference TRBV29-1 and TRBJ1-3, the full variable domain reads SAVISQKPSRDICQRGTSLTIQCQVDSQVTMMFWYRQQPGQSLTLIATANQGSEATYESGFVIDKFPISRPNLTFSTLTVSNMSPEDSSIYLCSAVGQGMAASAGNTIYFGEGSWLTVV.

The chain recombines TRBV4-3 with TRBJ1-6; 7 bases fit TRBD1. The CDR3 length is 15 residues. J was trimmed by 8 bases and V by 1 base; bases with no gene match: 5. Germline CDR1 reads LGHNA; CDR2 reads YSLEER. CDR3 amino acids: CASSQGTGWDSPLHF. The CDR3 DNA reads TGCGCCAGCAGCCAAGGGACAGGATGGGATTCACCCCTCCACTTT.

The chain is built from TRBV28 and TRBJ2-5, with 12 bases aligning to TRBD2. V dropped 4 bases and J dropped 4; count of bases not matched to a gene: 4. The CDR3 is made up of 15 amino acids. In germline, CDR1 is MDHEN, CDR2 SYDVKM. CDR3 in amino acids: CASSSWTSGTETQYF. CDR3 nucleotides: TGTGCCAGCAGTTCGTGGACTAGCGGGACAGAGACCCAGTACTTC. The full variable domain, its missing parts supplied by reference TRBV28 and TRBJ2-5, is DVKVTQSSRYLVKRTGEKVFLECVQDMDHENMFWYRQDPGLGLRLIYFSYDVKMKEKGDIPEGYSVSREKKERFSLILESASTNQTSMYLCASSSWTSGTETQYFGPGTRLLVL.

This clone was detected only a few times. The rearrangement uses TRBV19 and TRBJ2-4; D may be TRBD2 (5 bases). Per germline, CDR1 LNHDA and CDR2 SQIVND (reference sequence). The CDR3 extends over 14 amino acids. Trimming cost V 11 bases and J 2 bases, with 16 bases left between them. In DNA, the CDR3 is TGTGCCTTCAGAGGGTGGCAAACCAAAAACATTCAGTACTTC. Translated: CAFRGWQTKNIQYF.

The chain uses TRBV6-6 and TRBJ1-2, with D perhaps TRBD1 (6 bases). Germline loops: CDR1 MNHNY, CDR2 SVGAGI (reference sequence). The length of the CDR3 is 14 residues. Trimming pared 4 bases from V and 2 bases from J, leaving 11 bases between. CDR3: CASSFTTGNYGYTF. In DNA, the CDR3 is TGTGCCAGCAGTTTTACAACAGGGAACTATGGCTACACCTTC.

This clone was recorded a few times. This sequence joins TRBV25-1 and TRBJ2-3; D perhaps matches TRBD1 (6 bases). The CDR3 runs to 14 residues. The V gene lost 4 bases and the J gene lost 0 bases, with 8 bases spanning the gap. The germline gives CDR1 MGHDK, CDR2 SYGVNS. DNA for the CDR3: TGTGCCAGCAGTGGACAGGCTAGCACAGATACGCAGTATTTT. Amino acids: CASSGQASTDTQYF.

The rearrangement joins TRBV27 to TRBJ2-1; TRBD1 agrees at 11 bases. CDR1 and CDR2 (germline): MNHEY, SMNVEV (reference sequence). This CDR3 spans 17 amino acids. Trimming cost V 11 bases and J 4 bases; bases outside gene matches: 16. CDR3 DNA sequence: TGTGCCTGCTGTTTAGGGACAGGGGGGCCGGGGTACAATGAGCAGTTCTTC. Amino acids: CACCLGTGGPGYNEQFF.

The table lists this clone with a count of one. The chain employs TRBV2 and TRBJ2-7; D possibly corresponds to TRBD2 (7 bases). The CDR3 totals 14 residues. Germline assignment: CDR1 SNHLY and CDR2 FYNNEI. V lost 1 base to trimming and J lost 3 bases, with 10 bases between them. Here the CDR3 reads CASSEGGGDYEQYF. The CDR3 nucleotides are TGTGCCAGCAGTGAAGGAGGGGGGGACTACGAGCAGTACTTC.

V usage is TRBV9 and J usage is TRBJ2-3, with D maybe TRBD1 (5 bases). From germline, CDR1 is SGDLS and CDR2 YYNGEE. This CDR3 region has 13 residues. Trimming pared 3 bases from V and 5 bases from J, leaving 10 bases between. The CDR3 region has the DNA TGTGCCAGCAGCGCCGGACAAGGAGATACGCAGTATTTT. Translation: CASSAGQGDTQYF.

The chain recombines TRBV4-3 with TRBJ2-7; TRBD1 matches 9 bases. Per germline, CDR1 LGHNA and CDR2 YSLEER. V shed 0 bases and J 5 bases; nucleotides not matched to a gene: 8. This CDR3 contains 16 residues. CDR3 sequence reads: CASSQEGGQGLHEQYF. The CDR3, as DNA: TGCGCCAGCAGCCAAGAAGGTGGACAGGGGCTACACGAGCAGTACTTC.

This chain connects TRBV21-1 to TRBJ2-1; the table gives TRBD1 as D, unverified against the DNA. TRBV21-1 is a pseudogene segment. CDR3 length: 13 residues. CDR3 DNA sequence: TGTGCCAGCAGCAAACTGGTGCAGTGGTGGCAGTTCTTC. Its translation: CASSKLVQWWQFF.

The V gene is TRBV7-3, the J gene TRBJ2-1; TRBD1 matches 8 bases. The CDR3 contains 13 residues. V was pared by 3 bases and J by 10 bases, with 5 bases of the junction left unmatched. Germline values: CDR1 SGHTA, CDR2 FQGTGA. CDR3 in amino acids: CASSLGTGREQFF. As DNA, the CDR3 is TGTGCCAGCAGCTTGGGGACAGGTAGAGAGCAGTTCTTC.

CDR3 DNA: TGTGCCAGTAAAAATGGACAGGGGGCCACTGAAGCTTTCTTT. This codes for CASKNGQGATEAFF. The chain recombines TRBV19 with TRBJ1-1; TRBD1 agrees at 11 bases. Per germline, CDR1 LNHDA and CDR2 SQIVND (reference sequence). V trimming: 7 bases; J trimming: 4 bases; junction bases outside the gene matches: 5. This CDR3 contains 14 residues. Full variable domain (rest looked up from reference TRBV19 and TRBJ1-1): DGGITQSPKYLFRKEGQNVTLSCEQNLNHDAMYWYRQDPGQGLRLIYYSQIVNDFQKGDIAEGYSVSREKKESFPLTVTSAQKNPTAFYLCASKNGQGATEAFFGQGTRLTVV.

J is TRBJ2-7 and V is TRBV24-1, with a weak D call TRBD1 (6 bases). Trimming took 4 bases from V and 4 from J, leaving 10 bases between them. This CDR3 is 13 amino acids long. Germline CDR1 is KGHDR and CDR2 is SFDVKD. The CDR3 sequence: CATSEQGWYEQYF. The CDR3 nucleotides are TGTGCCACCAGTGAACAGGGATGGTACGAGCAGTACTTC.

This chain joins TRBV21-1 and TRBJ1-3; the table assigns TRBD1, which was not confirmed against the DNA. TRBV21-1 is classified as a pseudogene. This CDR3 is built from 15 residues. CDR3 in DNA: TGTGCCAGCCCGGTTGACAAACGCTCTGGAAACACCATATATTTT. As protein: CASPVDKRSGNTIYF.

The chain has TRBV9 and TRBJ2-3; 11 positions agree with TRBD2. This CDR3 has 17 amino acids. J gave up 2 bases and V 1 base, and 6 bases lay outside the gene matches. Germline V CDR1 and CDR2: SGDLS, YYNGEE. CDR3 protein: CASSVRTSGSLTDTQYF. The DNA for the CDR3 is TGTGCCAGCAGCGTACGCACTAGCGGGAGTCTCACAGATACGCAGTATTTT.

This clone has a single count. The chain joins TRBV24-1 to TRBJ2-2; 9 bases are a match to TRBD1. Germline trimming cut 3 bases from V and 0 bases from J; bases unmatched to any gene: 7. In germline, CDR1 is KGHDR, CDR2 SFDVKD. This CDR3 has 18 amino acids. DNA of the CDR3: TGTGCCACCAGTGATGTGACAGGGGGTGACTCGAACACCGGGGAGCTGTTTTTT. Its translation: CATSDVTGGDSNTGELFF.

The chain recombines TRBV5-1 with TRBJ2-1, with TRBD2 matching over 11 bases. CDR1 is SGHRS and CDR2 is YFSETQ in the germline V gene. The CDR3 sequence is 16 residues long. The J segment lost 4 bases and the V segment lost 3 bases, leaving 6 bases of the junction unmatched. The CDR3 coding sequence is TGCGCCAGCAGCTCCGAACTAGCGGGAGTTTACAATGAGCAGTTCTTC. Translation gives CASSSELAGVYNEQFF.

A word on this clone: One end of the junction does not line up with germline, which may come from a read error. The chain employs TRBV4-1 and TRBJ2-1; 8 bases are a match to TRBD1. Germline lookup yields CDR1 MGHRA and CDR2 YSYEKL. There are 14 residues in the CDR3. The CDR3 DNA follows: TGCGCCAGCAGGCAAGGACAGGGATGGAATGAGCAGTTCTTC. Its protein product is CASRQGQGWNEQFF.

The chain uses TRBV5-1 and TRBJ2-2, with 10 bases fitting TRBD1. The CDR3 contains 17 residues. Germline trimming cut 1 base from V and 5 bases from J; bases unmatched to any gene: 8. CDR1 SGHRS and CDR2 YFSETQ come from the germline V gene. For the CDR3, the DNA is TGCGCCAGCAGCTTGAACCCTCGGGACAGGGGAACCGGGGAGCTGTTTTTT. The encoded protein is CASSLNPRDRGTGELFF. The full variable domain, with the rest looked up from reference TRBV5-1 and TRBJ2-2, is KAGVTQTPRYLIKTRGQQVTLSCSPISGHRSVSWYQQTPGQGLQFLFEYFSETQRNKGNFPGRFSGRQFSNSRSEMNVSTLELGDSALYLCASSLNPRDRGTGELFFGEGSRLTVL.

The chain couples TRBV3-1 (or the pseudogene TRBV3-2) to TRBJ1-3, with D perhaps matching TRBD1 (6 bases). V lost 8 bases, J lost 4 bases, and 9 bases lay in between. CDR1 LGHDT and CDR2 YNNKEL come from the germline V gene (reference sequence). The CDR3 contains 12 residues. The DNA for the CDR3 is TGTGCCAGCGGGCAGGGGGGAAACACCATATATTTT. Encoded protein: CASGQGGNTIYF.

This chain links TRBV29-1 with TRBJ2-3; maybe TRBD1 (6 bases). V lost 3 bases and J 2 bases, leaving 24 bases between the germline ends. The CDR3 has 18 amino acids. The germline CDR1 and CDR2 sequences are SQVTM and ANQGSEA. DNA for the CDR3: TGCAGCGTTGACGGTTTAGACAGGCCAAGGTACCCCACAGATACGCAGTATTTT. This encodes CSVDGLDRPRYPTDTQYF.

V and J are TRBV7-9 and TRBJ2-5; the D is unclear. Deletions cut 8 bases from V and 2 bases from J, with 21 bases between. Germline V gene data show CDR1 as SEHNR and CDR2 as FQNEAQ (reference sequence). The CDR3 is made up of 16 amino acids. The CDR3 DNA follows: TGTGCCAGCGAATTGTCCTTTGAAGACTTACAAGAGACCCAGTACTTC. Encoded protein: CASELSFEDLQETQYF.

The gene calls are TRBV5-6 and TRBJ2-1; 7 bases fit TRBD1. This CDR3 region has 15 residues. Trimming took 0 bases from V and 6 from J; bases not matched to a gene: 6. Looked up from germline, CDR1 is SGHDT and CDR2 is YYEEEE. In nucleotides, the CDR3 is TGTGCCAGCAGCTTGGGGACAGGACGGGGCAATGAGCAGTTCTTC. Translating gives CASSLGTGRGNEQFF.